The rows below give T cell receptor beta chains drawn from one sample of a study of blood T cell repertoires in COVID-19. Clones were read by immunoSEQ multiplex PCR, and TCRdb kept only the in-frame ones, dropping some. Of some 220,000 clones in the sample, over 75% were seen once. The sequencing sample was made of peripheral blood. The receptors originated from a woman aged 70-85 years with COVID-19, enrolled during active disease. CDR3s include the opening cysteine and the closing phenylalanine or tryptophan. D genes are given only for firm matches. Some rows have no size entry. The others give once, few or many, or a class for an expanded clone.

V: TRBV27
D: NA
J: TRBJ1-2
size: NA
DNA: TGTGCCAGCAGTTTACAGGCAGGGTCCTATGGCTACACCTTC
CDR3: CASSLQAGSYGYTF

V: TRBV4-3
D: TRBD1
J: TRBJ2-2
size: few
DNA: TGCGCCAGCAGCCTTGGGACAGGGGAGGACACCGGGGAGCTGTTTTTT
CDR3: CASSLGTGEDTGELFF

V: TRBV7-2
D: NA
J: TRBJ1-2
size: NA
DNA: TGTGCCAGCAGCTTAGCGCCTACAGAGTCCTATGGCTACACCTTC
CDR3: CASSLAPTESYGYTF

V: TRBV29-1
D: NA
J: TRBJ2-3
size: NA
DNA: TGCAGCGTTGAAGCGGGGACAGATACGCAGTATTTT
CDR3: CSVEAGTDTQYF

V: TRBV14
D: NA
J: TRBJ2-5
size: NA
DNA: TGTGCCAGCAGCCATTATCCCGGAGAGACCCAGTACTTC
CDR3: CASSHYPGETQYF

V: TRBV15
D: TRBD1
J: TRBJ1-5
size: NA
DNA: TGTGCCACCAGCACGGGACAGGGGAGCAATCAGCCCCAGCATTTT
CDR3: CATSTGQGSNQPQHF

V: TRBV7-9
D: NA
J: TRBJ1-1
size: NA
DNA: TGTGCCAGCAGCCGACACACGGGAACCCGGGAAACTGAAGCTTTCTTT
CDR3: CASSRHTGTRETEAFF

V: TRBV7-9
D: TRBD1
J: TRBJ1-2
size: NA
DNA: TGTGCCAGCAGCTTAGGAGGGACAGCCTATGGCTACACCTTC
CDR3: CASSLGGTAYGYTF

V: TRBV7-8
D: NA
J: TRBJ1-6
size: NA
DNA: TGTGCCAGCAGCTTAGGGTATTCTCCGAGGCCCTATAATTCACCCCTCCACTTT
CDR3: CASSLGYSPRPYNSPLHF

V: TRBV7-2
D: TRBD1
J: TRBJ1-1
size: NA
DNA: TGTGCCAGCAGGGTGAGGACAGGGGGCAACACTGAAGCTTTCTTT
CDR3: CASRVRTGGNTEAFF

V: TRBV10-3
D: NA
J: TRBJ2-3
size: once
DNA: TGTGCCACCCGGGAAGATACGCAGTATTTT
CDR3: CATREDTQYF

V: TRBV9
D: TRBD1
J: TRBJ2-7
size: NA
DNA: TGTGCCAGCAGCCCAGGGGGACAGGACGAGCAGTACTTC
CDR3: CASSPGGQDEQYF

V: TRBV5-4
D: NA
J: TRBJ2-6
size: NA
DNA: TGTGCCAGCAGCCCACCTCAGGGCTCTGGGGCCAACGTCCTGACTTTC
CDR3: CASSPPQGSGANVLTF

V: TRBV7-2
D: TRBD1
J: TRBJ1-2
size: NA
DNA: TGTGCCAGCACCAAACACAGGGGGTCCGAGGGCTATGGCTACACCTTC
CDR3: CASTKHRGSEGYGYTF

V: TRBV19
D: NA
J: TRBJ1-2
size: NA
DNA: TGTGCCAGTAGTCCCGACCGGGACACTACCAGCTATGGCTACACCTTC
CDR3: CASSPDRDTTSYGYTF

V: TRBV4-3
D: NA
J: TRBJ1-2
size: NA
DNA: TGCGCCAGCAGCACATACTACAGGGCTAACTATGGCTACACCTTC
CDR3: CASSTYYRANYGYTF

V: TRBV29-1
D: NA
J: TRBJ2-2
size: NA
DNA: TGCAGCGTTGACAGGGGAAACACCGGGGAGCTGTTTTTT
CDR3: CSVDRGNTGELFF

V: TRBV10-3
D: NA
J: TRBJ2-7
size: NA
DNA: TGTGCCATCAGTGAGTCGATTAGCAGGGACGAGCAGTACTTC
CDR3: CAISESISRDEQYF

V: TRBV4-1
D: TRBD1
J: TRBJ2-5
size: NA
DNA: TGCGCCAGCAGCCAAGGGGACAGGGCGAAAATACAAGAGACCCAGTACTTC
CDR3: CASSQGDRAKIQETQYF

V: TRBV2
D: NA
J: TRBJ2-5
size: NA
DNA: TGTGCCAGCAAGACAGACAGCCAAGAGACCCAGTACTTC
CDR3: CASKTDSQETQYF

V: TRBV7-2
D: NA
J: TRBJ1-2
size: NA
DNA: TGTGCCAGCAGCTTAGGAGTTAACTATGGCTACACCTTC
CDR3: CASSLGVNYGYTF

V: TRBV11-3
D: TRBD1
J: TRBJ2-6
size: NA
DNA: TGTGCCAGCAGCTCTTTTACCGGGACAGGGGACTCTGGGGCCAACGTCCTGACTTTC
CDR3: CASSSFTGTGDSGANVLTF

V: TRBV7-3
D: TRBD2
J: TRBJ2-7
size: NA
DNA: TGTGCCAGCGCTGTAGCGGGGGGCCCCTACGAGCAGTACTTC
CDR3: CASAVAGGPYEQYF

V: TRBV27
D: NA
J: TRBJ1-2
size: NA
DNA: TGTGCCAGCGGCCAGCGAACTAACTATGGCTACACCTTC
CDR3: CASGQRTNYGYTF

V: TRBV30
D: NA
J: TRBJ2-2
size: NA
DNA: TGTGCCTGGAGGCCAACTAGCACCGGGGAGCTGTTTTTT
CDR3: CAWRPTSTGELFF

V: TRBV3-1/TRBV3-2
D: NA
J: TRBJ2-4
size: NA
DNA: TGTGCCAGCAGCCAGGGAGGGGGAGCCAAAAACATTCAGTACTTC
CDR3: CASSQGGGAKNIQYF

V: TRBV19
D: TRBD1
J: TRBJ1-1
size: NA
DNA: TGTGCCAGTAGTATAGGACAGGGAAGGACTGAAGCTTTCTTT
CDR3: CASSIGQGRTEAFF

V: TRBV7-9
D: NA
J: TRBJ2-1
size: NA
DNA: TGTGCCAGCAGCTTATTGACAAAGGGGGTCTCTGAGCAGTTCTTC
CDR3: CASSLLTKGVSEQFF

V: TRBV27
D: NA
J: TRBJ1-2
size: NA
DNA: TGTGCCAGCAGTCCAACAGGGTTGAGAGGCTACACCTTC
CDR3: CASSPTGLRGYTF

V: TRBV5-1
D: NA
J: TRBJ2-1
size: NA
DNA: TGCGCCAGCAGCTTGGAGGCTAGCGTAACGGATGAGCAGTTCTTC
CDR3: CASSLEASVTDEQFF

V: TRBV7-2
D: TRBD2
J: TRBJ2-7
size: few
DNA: TGTGCCAGCAGCTTAAGAGCGGGAAGGTACGAGCAGTACTTC
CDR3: CASSLRAGRYEQYF

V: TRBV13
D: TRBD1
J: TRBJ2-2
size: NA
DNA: TGTGCCAGCAGCCCTCAGACAGGGGGGTTCGCCGGGGAGCTGTTTTTT
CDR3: CASSPQTGGFAGELFF

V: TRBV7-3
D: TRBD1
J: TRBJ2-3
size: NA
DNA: TGTGCCAGCAGCACGGACAGGGGCTTGGCAGATACGCAGTATTTT
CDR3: CASSTDRGLADTQYF

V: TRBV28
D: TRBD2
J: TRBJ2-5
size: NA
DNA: TGTGCCAGCAGTTTAACGGGAGGGCGGGGGACCCAGTACTTC
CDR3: CASSLTGGRGTQYF

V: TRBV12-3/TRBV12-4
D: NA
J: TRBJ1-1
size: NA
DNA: TGTGCCAGCAGTTTAGTGGCCAGTGAAGCTTTCTTT
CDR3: CASSLVASEAFF

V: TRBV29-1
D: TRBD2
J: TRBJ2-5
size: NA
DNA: TGCAGCGTTGGGGGCCCTAGCGGGGGGGCCGACACCCAGTACTTC
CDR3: CSVGGPSGGADTQYF

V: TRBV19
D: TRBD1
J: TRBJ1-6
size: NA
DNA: TGTGCCAGTAGTATAGAGTTCGGGACAGGGCGTTCACCCCTCCACTTT
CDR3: CASSIEFGTGRSPLHF

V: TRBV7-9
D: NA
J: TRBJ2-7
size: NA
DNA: TGTGCCAGCAGCCTCTCTACCTACGAGCAGTACTTC
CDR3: CASSLSTYEQYF

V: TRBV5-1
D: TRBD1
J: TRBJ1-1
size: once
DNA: TGCGCCAGCAGCTTTACAGGGGGGCGGAACACTGAAGCTTTCTTT
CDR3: CASSFTGGRNTEAFF

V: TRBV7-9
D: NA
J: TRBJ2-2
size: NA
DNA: TGTGCCAGCAGCTCAACCCCAACCCCGGACTACAACACCGGGGAGCTGTTTTTT
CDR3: CASSSTPTPDYNTGELFF

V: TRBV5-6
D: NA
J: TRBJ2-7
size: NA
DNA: TGTGCCAGCAGCTTATCTGGCAGGGACGAGCAGTACTTC
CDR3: CASSLSGRDEQYF

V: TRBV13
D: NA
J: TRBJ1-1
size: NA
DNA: TGTGCCAGCAGCTTCAGCGGACGGTTGAACACTGAAGCTTTCTTT
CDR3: CASSFSGRLNTEAFF

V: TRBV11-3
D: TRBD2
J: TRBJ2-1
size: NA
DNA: TGTGCCAGCAGCTTACACCTAGCGGGGGGGGACAATGAGCAGTTCTTC
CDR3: CASSLHLAGGDNEQFF

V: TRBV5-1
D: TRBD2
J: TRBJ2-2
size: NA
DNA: TGCGCCAGCAGCGGCGGGGGGGCTGGCGGGGAGCTGTTTTTT
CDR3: CASSGGGAGGELFF

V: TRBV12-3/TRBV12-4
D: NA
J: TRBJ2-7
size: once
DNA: TGTGCCAGCAGGGGCAGGGTGGGCTACGAGCAGTACTTC
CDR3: CASRGRVGYEQYF

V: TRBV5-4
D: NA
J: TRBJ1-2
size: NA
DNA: TGTGCCAGCAGCGCCCAGGGGCGAAATTATGGCTACACCTTC
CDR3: CASSAQGRNYGYTF

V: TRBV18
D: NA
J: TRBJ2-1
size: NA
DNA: TGTGCCAGCTCACCACCTAGCACCCCACCGGGTCATGAGCAGTTCTTC
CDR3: CASSPPSTPPGHEQFF

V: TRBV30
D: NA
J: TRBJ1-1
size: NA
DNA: TGTGCCTGGAGTGTACAGGGGAACACTGAAGCTTTCTTT
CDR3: CAWSVQGNTEAFF

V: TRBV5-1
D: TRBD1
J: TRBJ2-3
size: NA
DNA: TGCGCCAGCAGCTTGGGGGACAGTCCCACAGATACGCAGTATTTT
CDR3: CASSLGDSPTDTQYF

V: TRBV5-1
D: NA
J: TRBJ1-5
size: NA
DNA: TGCGCCAGCAGCACGGGACAATTCGATCAACCCCAGCATTTT
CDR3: CASSTGQFDQPQHF

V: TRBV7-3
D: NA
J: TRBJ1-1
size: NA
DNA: TGTGCCAGCAGCTTAACAGGGGACACTGAAGCTTTCTTT
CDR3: CASSLTGDTEAFF

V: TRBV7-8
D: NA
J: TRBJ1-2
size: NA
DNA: TGTGCCAGCAGCTTAGTTTACAGCCCTAACTATGGCTACACCTTC
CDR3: CASSLVYSPNYGYTF

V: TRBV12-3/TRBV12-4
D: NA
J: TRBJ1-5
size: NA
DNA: TGTGCCAGCAGACAGGGAAGGGCTCAGCCCCAGCATTTT
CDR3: CASRQGRAQPQHF

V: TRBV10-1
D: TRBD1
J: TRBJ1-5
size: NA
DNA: TGCGCCAGCAGTGAAGTCGGGACAGGGTCTTGCAATCAGCCCCAGCATTTT
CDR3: CASSEVGTGSCNQPQHF

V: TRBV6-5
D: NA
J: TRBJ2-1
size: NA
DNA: TGTGCCAGCACCCTAGACCCCGGCAAGTCAAATGAGCAGTTCTTC
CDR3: CASTLDPGKSNEQFF

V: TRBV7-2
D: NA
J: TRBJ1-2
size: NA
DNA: TGTGCCAGCAGCACCAAGACAGGACCCTATGGCTACACCTTC
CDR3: CASSTKTGPYGYTF

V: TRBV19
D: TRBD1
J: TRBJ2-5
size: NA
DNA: TGTGCCAGTAGTTGGGGACAGCAAGCCCAGTACTTC
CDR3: CASSWGQQAQYF

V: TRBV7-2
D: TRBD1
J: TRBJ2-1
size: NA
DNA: TGTGCCAGCAGCTTCGGGACAGGGGAGTTCTTC
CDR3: CASSFGTGEFF

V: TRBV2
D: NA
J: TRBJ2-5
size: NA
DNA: TGTGCCAGCAGTGTATCAGAGACCCAGTACTTC
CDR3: CASSVSETQYF